This entry lists 19 T cell receptor beta chains sequenced from one sample in a study of shared clonotypes between healthy human individuals. This table comes from immunoSEQ multiplex PCR, and its TCRdb copy is limited to in-frame clones, with some not included. The repertoire holds some 2,000,000 clones, roughly 94% seen once, with about 0.13% in the top ten. The sequenced sample consisted of naive CD4+ T cells sorted from blood. Stated subset: CD45RA+ positively selected. The receptors were gathered from a man between 18 and 35 years old in good health.

V is TRBV6-5 and J is TRBJ1-5, with unresolved D. Germline-derived CDR1 and CDR2 are MNHEY and SVGAGI. Trimming removed 5 bases from V and 5 bases from J, with 13 bases in between. This CDR3 contains 14 residues. The CDR3: CASSARDGYQPQHF. The DNA for the CDR3 is TGTGCCAGCAGTGCCCGGGATGGGTATCAGCCCCAGCATTTT.

On this clone itself: Within the sample, other DNA sequences also encode this same CDR3. The J gene is TRBJ2-7, the V gene TRBV2; no firm D call. CDR1 and CDR2 (germline): SNHLY, FYNNEI. The ends were cut back, 5 bases at V and 2 bases at J, with 7 bases in the middle. CDR3 length equals 12 residues. This CDR3 reads CASSLAAYEQYF. DNA of the CDR3: TGTGCCAGCAGTCTGGCAGCCTACGAGCAGTACTTC.

The rearrangement uses TRBV7-2 and TRBJ1-5; D is ambiguous. This CDR3 has 14 residues. Trimming took 1 base from V and 4 from J, leaving 8 bases between them. Germline CDR1 SGHTA, CDR2 FQGNSA. This CDR3 reads CASSLVHLNQPQHF. Written as DNA, the CDR3 is TGTGCCAGCAGCTTAGTTCACCTTAATCAGCCCCAGCATTTT.

This chain uses TRBV5-4 with TRBJ2-7, with 12 bases lining up with TRBD2. V gave up 0 bases and J gave up 5 bases; unmatched junction bases: 3. CDR3 size: 15 residues. The germline CDR1 and CDR2 sequences are SGHNT and YYREEE (reference sequence). Here the CDR3 reads CASSLETSGGNEQYF. The CDR3 DNA reads TGTGCCAGCAGCTTGGAGACTAGCGGGGGCAACGAGCAGTACTTC.

This chain links TRBV6-6 with TRBJ1-5; D unresolved. V dropped 2 bases and J dropped 6 bases, with 11 bases sitting between them. Looked up from germline, CDR1 is MNHNY and CDR2 is SVGAGI (reference sequence). The CDR3 spans 14 residues. The DNA of the CDR3 is TGTGCCAGCAGTTACCGACCACAGAGTCAGCCCCAGCATTTT. It codes for CASSYRPQSQPQHF.

J is TRBJ1-1 and V is TRBV29-1; D remains ambiguous. Deletions cut 0 bases from V and 7 bases from J, with 6 bases between. There are 11 residues in the CDR3. Germline V lookup: CDR1 SQVTM, CDR2 ANQGSEA. The CDR3 bases are TGCAGCGTTGAAGATTGGAATGAAGCTTTCTTT. Its translation is CSVEDWNEAFF.

The V and J genes are TRBV6-1 and TRBJ1-5, with D uncertain. V shed 2 bases and J shed 3 bases, with 11 bases lying between them. CDR1 is MNHNS and CDR2 is SASEGT in the germline V gene. This CDR3 region has 15 residues. CDR3 residues: CASSESGRINQPQHF. The DNA of the CDR3 is TGTGCCAGCAGTGAAAGTGGGCGGATCAATCAGCCCCAGCATTTT.

The chain recombines TRBV29-1 with TRBJ1-1, with D tentatively TRBD1 (5 bases). CDR1 and CDR2 (germline): SQVTM, ANQGSEA. With 6 bases removed from V and 6 bases from J, the gap between germline ends came to 11 bases. CDR3 length: 11 amino acids. CDR3 in DNA: TGCAGCGTGGACACCCTCCCTGAAGCTTTCTTT. Protein: CSVDTLPEAFF.

The rearrangement links TRBV5-1 to TRBJ2-7; 8 nucleotides line up with TRBD2. This CDR3 region has 16 residues. The V gene end was trimmed by 0 bases and the J gene end by 2 bases; junction bases not matched to a gene: 7. Germline CDR1 is SGHRS and CDR2 is YFSETQ. CDR3 protein: CASSLGRGGQTYEQYF. CDR3 DNA: TGCGCCAGCAGCTTGGGTCGGGGGGGCCAGACCTACGAGCAGTACTTC.

This chain uses TRBV29-1 with TRBJ1-1; D possibly corresponds to TRBD1 (5 bases). The CDR3 has 18 residues. V gave up 0 bases and J gave up 0 bases, with 20 bases separating them. Germline-derived CDR1 and CDR2 are SQVTM and ANQGSEA. The CDR3 here is CSVEDSSWSGRMNTEAFF. CDR3 bases: TGCAGCGTTGAAGATTCTTCCTGGTCAGGGCGGATGAACACTGAAGCTTTCTTT.

The chain is built from TRBV7-5 and TRBJ1-3. TRBV7-5 is a recognized pseudogene. This CDR3 has 13 amino acids. The CDR3 DNA reads as TGTGCCAGAAGTTCAATATCTGGAAACACCATATATTTT. This sequence encodes CARSSISGNTIYF.

J is TRBJ2-7 and V is TRBV6-5; either TRBD1 or TRBD2 may supply D (5 bases each). The CDR3 loop spans 15 amino acids. Deletions cut 2 bases from V and 3 bases from J, with 14 bases between. Germline V lookup: CDR1 MNHEY, CDR2 SVGAGI. The CDR3 is CASSYSRDGHYEQYF. The CDR3 bases are TGTGCCAGCAGTTACAGTCGGGACGGACACTACGAGCAGTACTTC.

This clone was recorded only once. The V call is TRBV7-9, the J call TRBJ2-5; perhaps TRBD2 as D (7 bases). This CDR3 contains 16 residues. V was clipped by 1 base and J by 5 bases, with 17 bases between them. Germline V gene lookup returns CDR1 SEHNR and CDR2 FQNEAQ (reference sequence). The CDR3 DNA is TGTGCCAGCAGCTTAGGAGGCGGGGGCCTCGGGGAGACCCAGTACTTC. This encodes CASSLGGGGLGETQYF.

The CDR3 reads CASSLDGTGGVSYNSPLHF. Here the CDR3 DNA reads TGTGCCAGCAGCTTGGATGGGACAGGGGGGGTTTCCTATAATTCACCCCTCCACTTT. The V gene is TRBV5-6, the J gene TRBJ1-6; TRBD1 agrees at 11 bases. The V gene end was trimmed by 0 bases and the J gene end by 1 base; junction bases not matched to a gene: 6. Germline CDR1 is SGHDT and CDR2 is YYEEEE. The CDR3 runs to 19 residues. The full variable domain, its missing parts supplied by reference TRBV5-6 and TRBJ1-6, is DAGVTQSPTHLIKTRGQQVTLRCSPKSGHDTVSWYQQALGQGPQFIFQYYEEEERQRGNFPDRFSGHQFPNYSSELNVNALLLGDSALYLCASSLDGTGGVSYNSPLHFGNGTRLTVT.

V is TRBV29-1 and J is TRBJ2-5; D unresolved. The DNA end lines up better with TRBJ2-7; the J call may be wrong. From germline, CDR1 is SQVTM and CDR2 ANQGSEA. This CDR3 region has 13 residues. The CDR3: CSVERLTLAEQYF. The CDR3 DNA reads TGCAGCGTTGAAAGACTTACCCTGGCCGAGCAGTACTTC.

The chain links TRBV19 to TRBJ1-5; 11 nucleotides match TRBD1. The CDR3 is 14 residues long. Per germline, CDR1 LNHDA and CDR2 SQIVND (reference sequence). The V segment lost 4 bases and the J segment 9 bases; nucleotides outside the gene matches: 5. The CDR3: CASSTGQGGAPQHF. The CDR3, as DNA: TGTGCCAGTAGTACGGGACAGGGGGGCGCGCCCCAGCATTTT.

This chain connects TRBV5-6 to TRBJ1-1; the D gene is possibly TRBD1 (5 bases). V was clipped by 4 bases and J by 11 bases, with 21 bases between them. The length of the CDR3 is 14 residues. CDR1 and CDR2 (germline): SGHDT, YYEEEE. The DNA for the CDR3 is TGTGCCAGCAGCCATTGGGGGGTTGGAGATCGCGCTTTCTTT. Protein: CASSHWGVGDRAFF.

The chain links TRBV5-1 to TRBJ2-1; 8 positions match TRBD2. The V gene end was trimmed by 4 bases and the J gene end by 6 bases; junction bases not matched to a gene: 9. Per germline, CDR1 SGHRS and CDR2 YFSETQ. This CDR3 has 15 amino acids. The CDR3 region is CASSTTGTRANEQFF. CDR3 in DNA: TGCGCCAGCAGCACAACCGGGACTAGGGCCAATGAGCAGTTCTTC.

This rearrangement joins TRBV18 to TRBJ2-1, with 9 nucleotides matching TRBD2. This CDR3 is 16 amino acids long. Trimming at V came to 1 base and at J to 7 bases, leaving 8 bases not matched to a gene. CDR1 is KGHSH and CDR2 is LQKENI in the germline V gene. The CDR3 region is CASSPRGGRARNEQFF. The CDR3 bases are TGTGCCAGCTCACCACGCGGCGGGAGGGCCAGGAATGAGCAGTTCTTC.